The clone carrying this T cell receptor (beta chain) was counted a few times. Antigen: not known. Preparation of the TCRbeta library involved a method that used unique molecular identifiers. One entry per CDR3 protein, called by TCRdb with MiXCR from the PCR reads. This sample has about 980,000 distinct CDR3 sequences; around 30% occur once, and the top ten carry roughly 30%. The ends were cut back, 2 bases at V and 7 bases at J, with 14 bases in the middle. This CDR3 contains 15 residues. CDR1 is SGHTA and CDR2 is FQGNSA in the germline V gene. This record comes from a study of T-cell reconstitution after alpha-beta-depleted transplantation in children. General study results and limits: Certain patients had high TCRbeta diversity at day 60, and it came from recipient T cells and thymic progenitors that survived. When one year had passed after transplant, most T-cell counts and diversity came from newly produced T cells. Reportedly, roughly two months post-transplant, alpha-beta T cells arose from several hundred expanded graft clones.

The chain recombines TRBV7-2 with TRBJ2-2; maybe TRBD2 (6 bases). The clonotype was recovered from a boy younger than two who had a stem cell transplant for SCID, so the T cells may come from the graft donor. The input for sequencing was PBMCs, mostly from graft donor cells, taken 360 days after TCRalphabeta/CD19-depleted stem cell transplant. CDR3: CASSLSGRQNGELFF. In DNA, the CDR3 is TGTGCCAGCAGCTTATCAGGGAGGCAGAACGGGGAGCTGTTTTTT.